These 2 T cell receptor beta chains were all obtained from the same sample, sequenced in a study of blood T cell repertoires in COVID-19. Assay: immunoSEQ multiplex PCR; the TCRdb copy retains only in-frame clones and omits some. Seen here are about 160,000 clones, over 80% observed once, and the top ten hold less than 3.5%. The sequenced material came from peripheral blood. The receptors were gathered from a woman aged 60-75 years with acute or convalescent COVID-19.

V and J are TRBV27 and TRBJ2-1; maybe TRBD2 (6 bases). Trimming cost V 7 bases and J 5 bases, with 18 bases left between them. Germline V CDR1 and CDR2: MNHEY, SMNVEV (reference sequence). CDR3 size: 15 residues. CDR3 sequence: CASTWLGGPNNEQFF. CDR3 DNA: TGTGCCAGCACGTGGTTGGGGGGTCCAAACAATGAGCAGTTCTTC.

The CDR3 here is CASSLADIGSYGYTF. Written as DNA, the CDR3 is TGCGCCAGCAGCTTGGCAGATATAGGGAGCTATGGCTACACCTTC. V usage is TRBV5-1 and J usage is TRBJ1-2; no firm D call. In germline, CDR1 is SGHRS, CDR2 YFSETQ. V shed 0 bases and J shed 4 bases, with 13 bases lying between them. This CDR3 has 15 residues. Complete variable domain (other parts from reference TRBV5-1 and TRBJ1-2): KAGVTQTPRYLIKTRGQQVTLSCSPISGHRSVSWYQQTPGQGLQFLFEYFSETQRNKGNFPGRFSGRQFSNSRSEMNVSTLELGDSALYLCASSLADIGSYGYTFGSGTRLTVV.